This TCR beta chain was documented in a study of T cell responses to AZD1222 COVID-19 vaccine. For the study at large: Pooled together were second doses at about 4 or about 12 weeks. Study results and caveats: Among vaccine-associated CD4 TCRs, coverage spanned spike, with dominance at 160-218 and 743-854. Among spike-specific TCRs, nearly half reportedly target unmutated variant regions. Repertoires were collected only later (after the peak T cell response had occurred).

This table comes from immunoSEQ multiplex PCR, and its TCRdb copy is limited to in-frame clones, with some not included. Counted here are around 120,000 clones, 92% occurring once; the ten biggest clones make up roughly 1.2%. Comment on this clone: Its antigen remains unidentified.

From germline, CDR1 is LNHDA and CDR2 SQIVND (reference sequence). The CDR3 has 14 amino acids. Trimming pared 4 bases from V and 7 bases from J, leaving 14 bases between. The chain uses TRBV19 and TRBJ1-5, with D possibly being TRBD1 (6 bases). The sample was peripheral blood, taken on day 0 of AZD1222 vaccination. The TCR was taken from an adult in good health. CDR3 nucleotides: TGTGCCAGTAGTACGGGGGGCCTGGGGCAGCCCCAGCATTTT. It yields the protein CASSTGGLGQPQHF.